The 20 T cell receptor beta chains listed next were all sequenced from one sample in a study of metastatic and nonmetastatic thyroid tumors. All patients reached thyroid surgery having received no treatment beforehand. TCRdb ran MiXCR on the PCR reads. The top ten clones hold around 9% of a sample with approximately 86,000 clones, around 13% of them seen once. Sequencing was carried out using tumor tissue. These receptors all stem from a female donor with papillary thyroid cancer or a benign thyroid nodule (not recorded which). Some clones in this sample may be carry-over from other donors' samples.

The sample holds many counts of this clone. The chain employs TRBV14 and TRBJ1-1; D perhaps matches TRBD1 (5 bases). V lost 0 bases, J lost 4 bases, and 12 bases lay in between. The CDR3 sequence is 15 residues long. Germline lookup yields CDR1 SGHDN and CDR2 FVKESK. CDR3 bases: TGTGCCAGCAGCCAAGATCTTATGGGGGGCACTGAAGCTTTCTTT. Translation: CASSQDLMGGTEAFF.

This clone has a count of ten or more. At the DNA level, this CDR3 is encoded by other sequences in the same sample as well. The chain carries TRBV7-6 and TRBJ2-1, with TRBD2 matching 8 bases. The CDR3 is 15 amino acids. V was clipped by 3 bases and J by 4 bases; unmatched bases: 5. Germline V gene lookup returns CDR1 SGHVS and CDR2 FNYEAQ. The CDR3 DNA reads as TGTGCCAGCAGCTTTGCTAGCGGGCGTTACAATGAGCAGTTCTTC. This sequence encodes CASSFASGRYNEQFF.

This clone has at least ten counts. The chain joins TRBV28 to TRBJ1-2, with unresolved D. The CDR3 length is 13 residues. V was pared by 3 bases and J by 3 bases, with 8 bases between. Germline assignment: CDR1 MDHEN and CDR2 SYDVKM. CDR3 nucleotides: TGTGCCAGCAGTTTCGGTAGCCACTATGGCTACACCTTC. Protein: CASSFGSHYGYTF.

This clone occurred many times. This chain connects TRBV2 to TRBJ2-2; TRBD1 might be the D (6 bases). The V gene's germline CDR1 is SNHLY and CDR2 FYNNEI. This CDR3 region has 15 residues. V lost 6 bases and J 3 bases, leaving 14 bases between the germline ends. The DNA of the CDR3 is TGTGCCAGCAGACAGGGTAGGGTACACACCGGGGAGCTGTTTTTT. Protein: CASRQGRVHTGELFF.

This clone has ten or more counts. A junction end diverges from the germline sequence, so it may reflect a read error. The V call is TRBV20-1, the J call TRBJ2-3; TRBD1 or TRBD2 may be the D gene (5 bases each). The CDR3 totals 18 residues. Germline loops: CDR1 DFQATT, CDR2 SNEGSKA (reference sequence). CDR3 amino acids: CSASLLARWLVFGATGGF. For the CDR3, the DNA is TGCAGTGCTAGTTTGCTAGCCCGTTGGCTCGTCTTTGGGGCCACCGGAGGTTTT.

The V call is TRBV3-1, the J call TRBJ1-2; perhaps TRBD1 as D (6 bases). This CDR3 contains 16 residues. In germline, CDR1 is LGHDT, CDR2 YNNKEL (reference sequence). Trimming took 0 bases from V and 1 from J, leaving 12 bases between them. CDR3 in amino acids: CASSQDDWGLNYGYTF. The DNA of the CDR3 is TGTGCCAGCAGCCAAGACGATTGGGGGCTTAACTATGGCTACACCTTC.

This clone has ten or more counts. The CDR3 coding sequence is TGTGCCAGCATTCCCCCGGTGGCCTACAATGAGCAGTTCTTC. Translating it yields CASIPPVAYNEQFF. The chain joins TRBV6-1 to TRBJ2-1, with D hard to call. This CDR3 has 14 residues. CDR1 and CDR2 from the germline V gene are MNHNS and SASEGT. V lost 7 bases, J lost 2 bases, and 12 bases lay in between.

This clone was seen many times. The chain links TRBV11-3 to TRBJ1-1, with 7 nucleotides matching TRBD1. Germline V gene data show CDR1 as SGHNT and CDR2 as YENEEA. CDR3 length: 14 residues. With V trimmed by 4 bases and J by 6 bases, 8 bases remained unmatched. The CDR3 nucleotides are TGTGCCAGCAGCTCAACAGGGGTGTTTTCTGAAGCTTTCTTT. Amino acids: CASSSTGVFSEAFF.

The table lists this clone with many counts. The chain recombines TRBV20-1 with TRBJ2-7; 7 bases map to TRBD1. The CDR3 sequence is 12 residues long. Germline V lookup: CDR1 DFQATT, CDR2 SNEGSKA (reference sequence). V shed 6 bases, J shed 3 bases, and the junction held 5 bases outside the gene matches. The CDR3 nucleotides are TGCAGTGCCTCGGGACAGTTCTACGAGCAGTACTTC. This gives the protein CSASGQFYEQYF.

This clone was seen at least ten times. The J gene is TRBJ1-5, the V gene TRBV19; no clear D gene. Trimming pared 4 bases from V and 6 bases from J, leaving 10 bases between. This CDR3 spans 13 amino acids. The germline V gene encodes CDR1 LNHDA and CDR2 SQIVND (reference sequence). CDR3 nucleotides: TGTGCCAGTAGTAGGGTCGGTGGTCAGCCCCAGCATTTT. Protein: CASSRVGGQPQHF.

As regards this clone: This may be a read error: a much more frequent sequence differs by one nucleotide. V gene TRBV15 combines with J gene TRBJ1-2; tentatively, D is TRBD1 (5 bases). The germline gives CDR1 LNHNV, CDR2 YYDKDF (reference sequence). CDR3 length: 14 residues. The ends were cut back, 1 base at V and 1 base at J, with 7 bases in the middle. The CDR3 here is CATSRVRDNYGYTF. CDR3 DNA: TGTGCCACCAGCAGAGTCAGGGATAACTATGGCTACACCTTC.

There are many counts of this clone. The J gene is TRBJ1-1, the V gene TRBV10-1; no firm D call. This CDR3 has 13 amino acids. Germline CDR1 and CDR2: WNHNN and SYGVQD (reference sequence). V lost 6 bases and J 4 bases, leaving 12 bases between the germline ends. CDR3 sequence (DNA): TGCGCCAGCAGCCCCCTGCGCGGCACTGAAGCTTTCTTT. This gives the protein CASSPLRGTEAFF.

This clone was seen ten or more times. The chain uses TRBV5-8 and TRBJ2-1; D gene uncertain. CDR3 length equals 14 residues. From germline, CDR1 is SGHTS and CDR2 YDEGEE. Between the trimmed V and J ends, which lost 0 bases and 4 bases, there was a span of 8 bases. The CDR3 is CASSLGLNYNEQFF. Written as DNA, the CDR3 is TGTGCCAGCAGCTTGGGACTTAATTACAATGAGCAGTTCTTC.

This clone was observed a few times. This may be a read error: a much more frequent sequence differs by one nucleotide. This rearrangement joins TRBV30 to TRBJ2-7; 8 bases fit TRBD2. V trimming: 3 bases; J trimming: 2 bases; junction bases outside the gene matches: 3. CDR1 is GTSNPN, CDR2 SVGIG, per germline (reference sequence). There are 13 residues in the CDR3. The CDR3 coding sequence is TGTGCCTGGAGGACTAGCGTCACCTACGAGCAGTACTTC. This encodes CAWRTSVTYEQYF.

This clone was picked up many times. The chain combines TRBV20-1 with TRBJ1-1, with D possibly TRBD1 on 5 matching bases. V was trimmed by 0 bases and J by 3 bases, leaving 14 bases between them. The CDR3 consists of 15 residues. Germline CDR1 reads DFQATT; CDR2 reads SNEGSKA (reference sequence). The CDR3 bases are TGCAGTGCTAGAGATCGGCAGGGTAGGGACACTGAAGCTTTCTTT. This sequence encodes CSARDRQGRDTEAFF.

This clone appeared many times. The CDR3 reads CASSEPPAGLKFYEQYF. DNA for the CDR3: TGTGCCAGCAGTGAACCCCCCGCGGGACTCAAGTTTTACGAGCAGTACTTC. The J gene is TRBJ2-7, the V gene TRBV2; TRBD2 might be the D (6 bases). With 2 bases removed from V and 4 bases from J, the gap between germline ends came to 21 bases. This CDR3 has 17 residues. Germline values: CDR1 SNHLY, CDR2 FYNNEI.

Turning to this clone: This may come from a read error, since a much larger clone is one base off. This specimen includes other DNA sequences encoding the same CDR3. The V and J genes are TRBV12-3 or TRBV12-4 and TRBJ1-5, with a possible D match to TRBD1 (5 bases). This CDR3 region has 15 residues. The CDR3 reads CASSLGVSSNQPQHF. In DNA form, the CDR3 reads TGCGCCAGCAGTTTAGGGGTTTCATCGAATCAGCCCCAGCATTTT.

This clone was counted ten times or more. V and J are TRBV6-5 and TRBJ1-4, with D perhaps TRBD1 (6 bases). V was clipped by 2 bases and J by 2 bases, with 6 bases between them. CDR1 and CDR2 from the germline V gene are MNHEY and SVGAGI. This CDR3 has 14 amino acids. In DNA form, the CDR3 reads TGTGCCAGCAGTTACAGGGGGACTAATGAAAAACTGTTTTTT. Translation gives CASSYRGTNEKLFF.

Concerning this clone itself: Its ends do not fully match the called genes, so a read error is possible. The gene calls are TRBV11-2 and TRBJ2-3; possible D gene TRBD1, 6 bases. The length of the CDR3 is 13 residues. The germline CDR1 and CDR2 sequences are SGHAT and FQNNGV. Written as DNA, the CDR3 is TGTGCCAGCAGGGGGGCAGGGTCATATACTCAGTATTTT. Its protein is CASRGAGSYTQYF.

There are many counts of this clone. V is TRBV20-1 and J is TRBJ2-2; TRBD2 matches at 10 bases. This CDR3 region has 13 residues. CDR1 DFQATT and CDR2 SNEGSKA come from the germline V gene (reference sequence). J lost 7 bases, V lost 4 bases, and 3 bases had no gene match. CDR3 sequence: CSAISGRNGELFF. The DNA for the CDR3 is TGCAGTGCTATTAGCGGGAGGAACGGGGAGCTGTTTTTT.